The rows below give T cell receptor beta chains drawn from one sample of a study of cytomegalovirus exposure and HLA in healthy donors. This table comes from immunoSEQ multiplex PCR, and its TCRdb copy is limited to in-frame clones, with some not included. Of more than 95,000 clones in the sample, over 80% are singletons; the top ten hold about 6.9%. Material for sequencing was PBMCs. The receptors were gathered from a man aged 25-40 years in good health and CMV-seropositive. Both conserved end residues are part of each CDR3. The D gene is left open where the match is weak. Not all rows give a size; the values are once, few, many and, for expanded clones, a class.

size,D,length,J,V,CDR3,DNA
-,TRBD1,15,TRBJ1-1,TRBV5-1,CASSSHQGQAFEAFF,TGCGCCAGCAGCTCCCATCAGGGACAGGCCTTTGAAGCTTTCTTT
-,TRBD2,14,TRBJ2-1,TRBV30,CAWSPGTSFYEQFF,TGTGCCTGGAGTCCCGGGACTAGTTTCTATGAGCAGTTCTTC
-,TRBD2,14,TRBJ2-3,TRBV18,CASSISGGPDTQYF,TGTGCCAGCTCAATTAGCGGGGGCCCCGATACGCAGTATTTT
-,TRBD1,15,TRBJ2-1,TRBV5-1,CASSPGQGGINEQFF,TGCGCCAGCAGCCCTGGACAGGGGGGGATCAATGAGCAGTTCTTC
-,-,14,TRBJ1-5,TRBV5-6,CASSYYRANQPQHF,TGTGCCAGCAGCTACTACAGGGCCAATCAGCCCCAGCATTTT
-,-,14,TRBJ2-3,TRBV4-1,CASATQGLADTQYF,TGCGCCAGCGCCACGCAGGGGCTGGCAGATACGCAGTATTTT
-,-,15,TRBJ1-4,TRBV4-2,CASSQDTRVNEKLFF,TGTGCCAGCAGCCAAGATACCAGGGTTAATGAAAAACTGTTTTTT
-,-,13,TRBJ1-1,TRBV2,CASRDAGNTEAFF,TGTGCCAGCAGAGACGCAGGAAACACTGAAGCTTTCTTT
many,TRBD1,14,TRBJ2-7,TRBV7-8,CASSGPGGYYEQYF,TGTGCCAGCAGCGGGCCAGGGGGCTATTACGAGCAGTACTTC
-,-,13,TRBJ2-7,TRBV6-1,CASSGYYREEQYF,TGTGCCAGCAGTGGTTACTATCGGGAGGAGCAGTACTTC
-,-,14,TRBJ1-6,TRBV7-9,CASRESGGNSPLHF,TGTGCCAGCAGGGAATCCGGGGGGAATTCACCCCTCCACTTT
-,TRBD1,14,TRBJ1-1,TRBV5-6,CASGRGQTNTEAFF,TGTGCCAGCGGGCGGGGACAGACGAACACTGAAGCTTTCTTT
-,TRBD1,16,TRBJ1-3,TRBV5-1,CASSLGQGFDGNTIYF,TGCGCCAGCAGCTTGGGACAGGGCTTTGATGGAAACACCATATATTTT
-,-,16,TRBJ1-2,TRBV7-9,CASSLRAGGGNYGYTF,TGTGCCAGCAGCTTACGTGCGGGCGGGGGTAACTATGGCTACACCTTC
once,-,13,TRBJ2-5,TRBV6-6,CASSYDSWETQYF,TGTGCCAGCAGTTACGACTCGTGGGAGACCCAGTACTTC
-,TRBD1,17,TRBJ1-2,TRBV19,CASISPRQGPSNYGYTF,TGTGCCAGTATTAGCCCCCGACAGGGCCCGTCAAACTATGGCTACACCTTC
-,-,15,TRBJ1-2,TRBV15,CATSKGGGGNYGYTF,TGTGCCACCAGCAAGGGGGGGGGAGGTAACTATGGCTACACCTTC
-,-,15,TRBJ2-7,TRBV28,CASSPYHGSSYEQYF,TGTGCCAGCAGTCCCTACCACGGGAGCAGCTACGAGCAGTACTTC
-,TRBD1,14,TRBJ2-7,TRBV15,CATSRDRGPFEQYF,TGTGCCACCAGCAGGGACAGGGGGCCTTTCGAGCAGTACTTC
-,-,15,TRBJ2-5,TRBV5-1,CASSLMRGFQETQYF,TGCGCCAGCAGCTTGATGCGGGGTTTCCAAGAGACCCAGTACTTC
-,-,14,TRBJ1-1,TRBV5-4,CASSLGDTVGEAFF,TGTGCCAGCAGCTTGGGGGACACTGTCGGTGAAGCTTTCTTT
-,TRBD2,16,TRBJ2-7,TRBV4-1,CASSHESGLALYEQYF,TGCGCCAGCAGCCATGAATCGGGACTAGCTTTATACGAGCAGTACTTC
-,TRBD1,16,TRBJ2-7,TRBV18,CASSLYPGTEIDEQYF,TGTGCCAGCTCACTCTATCCCGGGACAGAGATCGACGAGCAGTACTTC
-,-,15,TRBJ1-1,TRBV9,CASSVVPLDLPGAFF,TGTGCCAGCAGCGTAGTACCTCTCGATCTACCCGGAGCTTTCTTT
once,TRBD1,13,TRBJ1-1,TRBV19,CATLTGVNTEAFF,TGTGCCACCCTGACAGGGGTGAACACTGAAGCTTTCTTT
-,TRBD2,15,TRBJ2-1,TRBV5-1,CASSREGGKYNEQFF,TGCGCCAGCAGCCGGGAGGGGGGTAAATACAATGAGCAGTTCTTC
-,TRBD1,16,TRBJ1-1,TRBV14,CASSRDRGIQGTEAFF,TGTGCCAGCAGCAGGGACAGGGGCATTCAAGGGACTGAAGCTTTCTTT
-,TRBD2,15,TRBJ2-5,TRBV2,CASRLAGAEGETQYF,TGTGCCAGCCGACTAGCGGGGGCTGAGGGAGAGACCCAGTACTTC
few,TRBD1,14,TRBJ1-1,TRBV10-2,CASRDRTGNTEAFF,TGCGCCAGCAGAGACCGGACAGGGAACACTGAAGCTTTCTTT
once,-,14,TRBJ1-2,TRBV7-9,CASSTPPTDYGYTF,TGTGCCAGCAGCACCCCACCAACGGACTATGGCTACACCTTC
once,-,15,TRBJ1-6,TRBV5-4,CASKDMTSGNSPLHF,TGTGCCAGCAAAGACATGACCTCGGGGAATTCACCCCTCCACTTT
few,-,16,TRBJ2-1,TRBV2,CASSEAWWDFYNEQFF,TGTGCCAGCAGTGAAGCATGGTGGGACTTCTACAATGAGCAGTTCTTC
-,-,14,TRBJ1-1,TRBV5-1,CASSPRTENTEAFF,TGCGCCAGCAGCCCCCGGACAGAGAACACTGAAGCTTTCTTT
-,-,14,TRBJ1-5,TRBV5-4,CASLRGGEDQPQHF,TGTGCCAGCCTTCGAGGGGGGGAGGATCAGCCCCAGCATTTT
-,-,14,TRBJ1-1,TRBV2,CATRSTSMNTEAFF,TGTGCCACGAGGAGTACTTCCATGAACACTGAAGCTTTCTTT
-,-,13,TRBJ1-1,TRBV6-1,CASLRDSWAEAFF,TGTGCCTCACTACGGGATTCATGGGCTGAAGCTTTCTTT
-,-,15,TRBJ2-2,TRBV27,CASRVFTHTTGELFF,TGTGCCAGCAGAGTTTTTACGCATACTACCGGGGAGCTGTTTTTT
-,TRBD2,14,TRBJ2-7,TRBV9,CASSAGGNSYEQYF,TGTGCCAGCAGCGCGGGGGGAAACTCCTACGAGCAGTACTTC
-,-,13,TRBJ2-7,TRBV10-3,CAISPGVSYGQYF,TGTGCCATCAGTCCAGGCGTCTCCTACGGGCAGTACTTC
-,TRBD1,16,TRBJ1-2,TRBV19,CASSAYEGTGLKGYTF,TGTGCCAGTAGTGCATACGAGGGGACAGGGCTGAAAGGCTACACCTTC
-,TRBD1,14,TRBJ2-3,TRBV5-4,CASSSRYRGDTQYF,TGTGCCAGCAGCTCCCGCTACAGGGGAGATACGCAGTATTTT
-,-,16,TRBJ1-5,TRBV12-5,CASVGGGNFGNQPQHF,TGTGCTAGTGTGGGCGGGGGAAATTTTGGCAATCAGCCCCAGCATTTT
-,-,15,TRBJ1-4,TRBV4-1,CASSQDRGVGEKLFF,TGCGCCAGCAGCCAAGACCGGGGGGTTGGGGAAAAACTGTTTTTT
-,-,13,TRBJ1-1,TRBV7-3,CASSVQPNTEAFF,TGTGCCAGCAGCGTACAGCCAAACACTGAAGCTTTCTTT
-,-,16,TRBJ2-1,TRBV5-5,CASSLWDRGDYNEQFF,TGTGCCAGCAGCTTGTGGGATAGGGGCGACTACAATGAGCAGTTCTTC
-,-,14,TRBJ1-2,TRBV5-1,CASSPGQSNYGYTF,TGCGCCAGCAGCCCGGGACAATCTAACTATGGCTACACCTTC
-,-,15,TRBJ2-2,TRBV2,CASSEVGGWGGELFF,TGTGCCAGCAGTGAAGTCGGAGGGTGGGGCGGGGAGCTGTTTTTT
-,-,14,TRBJ2-5,TRBV5-4,CASSLAGNQETQYF,TGTGCCAGCAGCTTGGCGGGGAACCAAGAGACCCAGTACTTC